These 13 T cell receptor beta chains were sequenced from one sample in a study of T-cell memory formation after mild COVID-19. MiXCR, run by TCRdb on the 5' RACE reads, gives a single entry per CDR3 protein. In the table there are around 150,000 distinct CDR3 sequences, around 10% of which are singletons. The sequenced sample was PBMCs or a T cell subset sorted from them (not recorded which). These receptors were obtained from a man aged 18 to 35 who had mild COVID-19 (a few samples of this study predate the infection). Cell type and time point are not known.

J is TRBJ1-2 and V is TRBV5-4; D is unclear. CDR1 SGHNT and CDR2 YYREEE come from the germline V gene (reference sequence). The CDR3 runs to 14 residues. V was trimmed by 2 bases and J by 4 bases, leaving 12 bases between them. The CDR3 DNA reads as TGTGCCAGCAGCTTCCGGGCCAGAGGCTATGGCTACACCTTC. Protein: CASSFRARGYGYTF.

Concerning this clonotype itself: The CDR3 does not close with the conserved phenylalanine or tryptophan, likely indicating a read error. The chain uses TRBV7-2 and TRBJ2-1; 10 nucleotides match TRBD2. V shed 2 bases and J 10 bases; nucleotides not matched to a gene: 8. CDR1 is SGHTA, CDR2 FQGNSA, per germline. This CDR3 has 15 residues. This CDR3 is CASSLSGGVPWEQFL. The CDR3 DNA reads TGTGCCAGCAGCTTAAGCGGGGGGGTCCCGTGGGAGCAGTTCTTA.

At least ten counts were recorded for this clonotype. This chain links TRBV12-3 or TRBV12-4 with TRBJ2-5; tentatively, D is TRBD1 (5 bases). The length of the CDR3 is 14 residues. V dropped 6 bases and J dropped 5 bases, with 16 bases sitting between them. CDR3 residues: CASRPTAVPETQYF. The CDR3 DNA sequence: TGTGCCAGCAGACCGACAGCCGTCCCGGAGACCCAGTACTTC.

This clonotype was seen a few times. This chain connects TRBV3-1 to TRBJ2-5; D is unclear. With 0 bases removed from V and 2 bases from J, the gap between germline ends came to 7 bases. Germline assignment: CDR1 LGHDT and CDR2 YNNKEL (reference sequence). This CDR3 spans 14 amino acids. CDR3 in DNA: TGTGCCAGCAGCCAAGATATGGCTCAAGAGACCCAGTACTTC. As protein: CASSQDMAQETQYF.

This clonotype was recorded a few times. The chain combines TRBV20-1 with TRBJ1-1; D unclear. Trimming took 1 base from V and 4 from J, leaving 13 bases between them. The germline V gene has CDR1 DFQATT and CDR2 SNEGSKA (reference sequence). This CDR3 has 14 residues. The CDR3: CSARAWVPGTEAFF. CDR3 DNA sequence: TGCAGTGCTAGAGCCTGGGTGCCGGGCACTGAAGCTTTCTTT.

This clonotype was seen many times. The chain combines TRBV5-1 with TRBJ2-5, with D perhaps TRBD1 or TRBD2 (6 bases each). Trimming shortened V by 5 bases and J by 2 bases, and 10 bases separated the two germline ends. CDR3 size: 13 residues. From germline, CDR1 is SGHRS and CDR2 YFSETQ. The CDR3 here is CASRRGEQETQYF. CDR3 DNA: TGCGCCAGCAGAAGGGGGGAGCAAGAGACCCAGTACTTC.

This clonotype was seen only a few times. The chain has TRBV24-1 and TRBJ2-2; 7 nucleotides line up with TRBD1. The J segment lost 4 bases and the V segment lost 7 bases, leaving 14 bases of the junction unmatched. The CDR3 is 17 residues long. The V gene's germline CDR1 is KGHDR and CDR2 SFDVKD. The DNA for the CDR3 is TGTGCCACCAGGGGAACGCCCGGGACAGCCAGCACCGGGGAGCTGTTTTTT. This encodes CATRGTPGTASTGELFF.

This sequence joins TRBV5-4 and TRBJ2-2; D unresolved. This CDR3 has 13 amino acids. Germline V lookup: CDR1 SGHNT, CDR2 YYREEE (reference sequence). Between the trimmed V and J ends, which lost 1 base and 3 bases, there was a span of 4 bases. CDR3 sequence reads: CASSLTYTGELFF. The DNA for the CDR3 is TGTGCCAGCAGCTTGACCTACACCGGGGAGCTGTTTTTT.

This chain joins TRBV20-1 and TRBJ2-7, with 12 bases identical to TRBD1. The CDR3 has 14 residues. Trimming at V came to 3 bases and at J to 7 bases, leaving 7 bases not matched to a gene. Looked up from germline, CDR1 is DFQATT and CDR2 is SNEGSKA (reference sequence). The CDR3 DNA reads TGCAGTGCTAGTAGGGGACAGGGGGCTGGAGAGCAGTACTTC. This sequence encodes CSASRGQGAGEQYF.

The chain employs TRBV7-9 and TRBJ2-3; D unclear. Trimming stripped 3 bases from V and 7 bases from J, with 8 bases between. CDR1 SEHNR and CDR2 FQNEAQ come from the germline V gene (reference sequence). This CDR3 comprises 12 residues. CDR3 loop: CASSFEGYTQYF. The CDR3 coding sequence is TGTGCCAGCAGCTTTGAAGGGTATACGCAGTATTTT.

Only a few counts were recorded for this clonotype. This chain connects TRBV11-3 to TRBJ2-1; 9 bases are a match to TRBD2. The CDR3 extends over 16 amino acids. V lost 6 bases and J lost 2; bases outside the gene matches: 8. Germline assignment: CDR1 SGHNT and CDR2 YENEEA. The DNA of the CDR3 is TGTGCCAGCAGTCAGAGGAGCGGGGGGACCTACAATGAGCAGTTCTTC. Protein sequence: CASSQRSGGTYNEQFF.

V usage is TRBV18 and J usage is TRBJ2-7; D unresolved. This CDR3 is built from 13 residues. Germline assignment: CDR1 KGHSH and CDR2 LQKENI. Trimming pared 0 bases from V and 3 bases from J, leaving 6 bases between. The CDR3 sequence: CASSPPVVYEQYF. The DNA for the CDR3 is TGTGCCAGCTCACCACCGGTAGTCTACGAGCAGTACTTC.

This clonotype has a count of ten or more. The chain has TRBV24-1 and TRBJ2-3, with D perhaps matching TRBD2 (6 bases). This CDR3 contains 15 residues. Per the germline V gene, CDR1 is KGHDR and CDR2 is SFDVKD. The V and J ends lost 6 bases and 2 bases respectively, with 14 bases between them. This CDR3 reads CATSPSAGATDTQYF. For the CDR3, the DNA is TGTGCCACCAGTCCTTCAGCGGGCGCCACAGATACGCAGTATTTT.